Following are 3 T cell receptor beta chains from one sample sequenced in a study of OX40 agonist ivuxolimab in advanced cancers. The protocol was immunoSEQ multiplex PCR, while the TCRdb copy is restricted to in-frame clones and leaves out a portion. This table has about 52,000 clones, approximately 86% appearing once. The sequencing used CD4+ or CD8+ T cells sorted from blood, collected in a trial of the OX40 agonist ivuxolimab. Source of these receptors: an adult with an advanced solid tumor such as melanoma, head and neck, liver or kidney cancer.

The chain links TRBV11-2 to TRBJ2-6; TRBD2 is a possible D gene (7 bases). Germline CDR1 SGHAT, CDR2 FQNNGV. V was clipped by 5 bases and J by 10 bases, with 18 bases between them. The length of the CDR3 is 15 residues. CDR3 sequence reads: CASSAQQGGQNVLTF. CDR3 nucleotides: TGTGCCAGCAGCGCCCAACAGGGAGGGCAAAACGTCCTGACTTTC.

The chain couples TRBV6-5 to TRBJ2-3, with D uncertain. V was cut by 5 bases and J by 4 bases, with 10 bases left in between. The CDR3 runs to 13 residues. Germline V CDR1 and CDR2: MNHEY, SVGAGI. The CDR3 DNA sequence: TGTGCCAGCAGTACCATCTCTGCAGATACGCAGTATTTT. Protein sequence: CASSTISADTQYF.

The J gene is TRBJ2-5, the V gene TRBV5-6; 8 nucleotides match TRBD2. V dropped 5 bases and J dropped 4; count of bases not matched to a gene: 7. The CDR3 sequence is 14 residues long. CDR1 and CDR2 from the germline V gene are SGHDT and YYEEEE. The CDR3 loop reads CASSSPGGGETQYF. Written as DNA, the CDR3 is TGTGCCAGCAGTTCGCCGGGAGGGGGAGAGACCCAGTACTTC.